The 5 T cell receptor beta chains reported below all come from one sample, sequenced in a study of T-cell reconstitution after alpha-beta-depleted transplantation in children. TCRbeta library preparation incorporated unique molecular identifiers. Each CDR3 protein gets one entry after TCRdb re-called the PCR reads with MiXCR. The sample records around 250,000 distinct CDR3 sequences, approximately 9.6% being singletons. Specimen: PBMCs from the stem cell graft donor, collected from the stem cell graft. The receptors were sampled from a human donor who donated a stem cell graft to a child with SCID.

This clonotype was seen a handful of times. V usage is TRBV5-1 and J usage is TRBJ2-7; D not certain. CDR1 is SGHRS and CDR2 is YFSETQ in the germline V gene. The CDR3 runs 15 residues. V was cut by 0 bases and J by 2 bases, with 12 bases left in between. The CDR3 reads CASSLGVGITYEQYF. CDR3 coding DNA: TGCGCCAGCAGCTTGGGGGTGGGCATCACCTACGAGCAGTACTTC.

This clonotype was observed a few times. This chain uses TRBV5-6 with TRBJ2-2; no firm D call. CDR1 is SGHDT and CDR2 is YYEEEE in the germline V gene. The CDR3 runs to 13 residues. The V gene lost 6 bases and the J gene lost 2 bases, with 8 bases spanning the gap. Written as DNA, the CDR3 is TGTGCCAGCACCCTACCTAACACCGGGGAGCTGTTTTTT. This gives the protein CASTLPNTGELFF.

This clonotype was seen a handful of times. J is TRBJ2-3 and V is TRBV14; D unclear. Trimming left V 2 bases short and J 8 bases short, with 17 bases between. Germline V gene data show CDR1 as SGHDN and CDR2 as FVKESK. This CDR3 is built from 15 residues. CDR3 DNA: TGTGCCAGCAGCCAATCGCACAGTATGGCCTCTACGCAGTATTTT. It specifies CASSQSHSMASTQYF.

This clonotype showed up just a few times. V and J are TRBV19 and TRBJ2-7; TRBD1 matches 8 bases. CDR3 length: 14 residues. After removal of 7 bases from V and 6 bases from J, the junction contained 11 bases not matched to a gene. The germline gives CDR1 LNHDA, CDR2 SQIVND (reference sequence). The DNA for the CDR3 is TGTGCCAGTATTGACAGGGGCACCTCCAGCGAGCAGTACTTC. Its protein product is CASIDRGTSSEQYF.

This clonotype was seen more than once but under ten times. The rearrangement joins TRBV6-1 to TRBJ2-3, with D perhaps matching TRBD2 (6 bases). The germline V and J ends were trimmed by 7 bases and 1 base, with 12 bases remaining between them. This CDR3 has 14 amino acids. Germline V gives CDR1 MNHNS, CDR2 SASEGT. This chain's CDR3 is CASTGESGTDTQYF. CDR3 coding DNA: TGTGCCAGCACGGGGGAGTCTGGCACAGATACGCAGTATTTT.